Below are 19 T cell receptor beta chains sequenced from a single sample in a study of T cells in Graves' hyperthyroidism and ophthalmopathy. Amplification of TCR beta CDR3 regions used RNA as the template. The HTBI primer set drove a first-round RT-PCR of the TCR CDR3. One entry per CDR3 protein results from TCRdb running MiXCR on the multiplex PCR reads. Seen here are 600,000 or so distinct CDR3 sequences, around 14% observed once, and the top ten hold 7% to 9%. Sequencing was done on a sample of blood. The receptor source for this set is a woman between 18 and 30 years old with Graves' ophthalmopathy.

The CDR3 reads CATSRGSSGSYNEQFF. Written as DNA, the CDR3 is TGTGCCACCAGCAGAGGCTCTAGCGGGAGCTACAATGAGCAGTTCTTC. The chain recombines TRBV15 with TRBJ2-1, with 10 bases aligning to TRBD2. This CDR3 region has 16 residues. The germline V gene encodes CDR1 LNHNV and CDR2 YYDKDF (reference sequence). V dropped 1 base and J dropped 3; count of bases not matched to a gene: 3.

This clonotype was seen at least ten times. The chain combines TRBV12-3 or TRBV12-4 with TRBJ2-7; TRBD2 agrees at 8 bases. J lost 5 bases, V lost 4 bases, and 16 bases had no gene match. This CDR3 spans 17 amino acids. Here the CDR3 DNA reads TGTGCCAGCAGTTCGCCCCTGGCGGGAGGAGGTTACCACGAGCAGTACTTC. It translates to CASSSPLAGGGYHEQYF.

The sample holds many counts of this clonotype. The chain joins TRBV18 to TRBJ1-1; D may be TRBD1 (5 bases). V lost 1 base and J lost 8, with 14 bases in between. The CDR3 is 14 residues long. The germline V gene encodes CDR1 KGHSH and CDR2 LQKENI. CDR3 sequence reads: CASSPLGVDGEAFF. CDR3 nucleotide sequence: TGTGCCAGCTCACCACTAGGGGTAGATGGAGAAGCTTTCTTT. The variable domain in full, completed from reference TRBV18 and TRBJ1-1, reads NAGVMQNPRHLVRRRGQEARLRCSPMKGHSHVYWYRQLPEEGLKFMVYLQKENIIDESGMPKERFSAEFPKEGPSILRIQQVVRGDSAAYFCASSPLGVDGEAFFGQGTRLTVV.

The J gene is TRBJ2-1, the V gene TRBV6-1; D is possibly TRBD2 (5 bases). V was trimmed by 7 bases and J by 5 bases, leaving 15 bases between them. The CDR3 runs to 14 residues. Germline loops: CDR1 MNHNS, CDR2 SASEGT. The CDR3 is CASIALAGNNEQFF. In nucleotides, the CDR3 is TGTGCCAGCATAGCGTTGGCAGGAAACAATGAGCAGTTCTTC.

The table lists this clonotype with a few counts. The chain uses TRBV5-1 and TRBJ2-7; possibly TRBD1 for D (6 bases). Trimming took 4 bases from V and 0 from J, leaving 11 bases between them. CDR1 is SGHRS and CDR2 is YFSETQ in the germline V gene. CDR3 length: 14 amino acids. The CDR3, as DNA: TGCGCCAGCAGCCCTTGGACAGCCTCCTACGAGCAGTACTTC. Translation gives CASSPWTASYEQYF.

J is TRBJ2-1 and V is TRBV7-9, with TRBD1 matching over 8 bases. Unmatched junction bases numbered 12, after V lost 4 bases and J lost 4 bases. CDR1 SEHNR and CDR2 FQNEAQ come from the germline V gene (reference sequence). This CDR3 is 17 amino acids long. This CDR3 is CASSSPLRDRIYNEQFF. CDR3 DNA sequence: TGTGCCAGCAGCTCGCCTCTCCGGGACAGGATTTACAATGAGCAGTTCTTC.

On this clonotype: This may arise from a read error, as a much more abundant clone is one base away. The chain recombines TRBV2 with TRBJ1-6; no clear D gene. Per germline, CDR1 SNHLY and CDR2 FYNNEI. This CDR3 has 14 residues. V was trimmed by 7 bases and J by 10 bases, leaving 17 bases between them. The CDR3 spells CASTPREIGSPLHF. The CDR3 DNA reads as TGTGCCAGCACCCCGAGGGAGATCGGGTCACCCCTCCACTTT.

This clonotype was seen many times. Given a much more abundant clone one base away, this may be a read error. This sequence joins TRBV9 and TRBJ2-3; TRBD2 aligns across 11 bases. J gave up 0 bases and V 0 bases, and 0 bases lay outside the gene matches. The CDR3 runs 16 residues. Germline V gene lookup returns CDR1 SGDLS and CDR2 YYNGEE. CDR3 protein: CASSVGTSGSTDTQYF. For the CDR3, the DNA is TGTGCCAGCAGCGTAGGGACTAGCGGGAGCACAGATACGCAGTATTTT.

The CDR3 DNA follows: TGCGCCAGCAGCCAAGTGTCCGGGGGCGCTTATTATTCACCCCTCCACTTT. Translation gives CASSQVSGGAYYSPLHF. This chain joins TRBV4-1 and TRBJ1-6; D perhaps matches TRBD1 (6 bases). Trimming stripped 1 base from V and 8 bases from J, with 18 bases between. This CDR3 region has 17 residues. Germline assignment: CDR1 MGHRA and CDR2 YSYEKL.

The table lists this clonotype with many counts. The chain has TRBV19 and TRBJ2-1; no firm D call. V dropped 1 base and J dropped 0 bases, with 13 bases sitting between them. CDR1 and CDR2 (germline): LNHDA, SQIVND (reference sequence). This CDR3 has 17 residues. The CDR3 sequence is CASSIGEQKSSYNEQFF. The CDR3 DNA follows: TGTGCCAGTAGTATAGGGGAACAGAAGAGCTCCTACAATGAGCAGTTCTTC.

This clonotype was seen many times. The rearrangement uses TRBV19 and TRBJ1-5, with 7 bases matching TRBD1. Germline V lookup: CDR1 LNHDA, CDR2 SQIVND (reference sequence). The CDR3 has 13 amino acids. Trimming took 4 bases from V and 7 from J; bases not matched to a gene: 4. CDR3 region: CASSTQGGQPQHF. As DNA, the CDR3 is TGTGCCAGTAGTACCCAGGGGGGACAGCCCCAGCATTTT.

Here the CDR3 reads CASSPRGRGGGELFF. The DNA of the CDR3 is TGTGCCAGCAGCCCCCGGGGCAGGGGTGGCGGGGAGCTGTTTTTT. V and J are TRBV25-1 and TRBJ2-2; D may be TRBD1 (6 bases). Germline CDR1 MGHDK, CDR2 SYGVNS. V was clipped by 6 bases and J by 7 bases, with 18 bases between them. The CDR3 has 15 amino acids.

This clonotype was observed a handful of times. The CDR3 here is CASSPPGSRSGGGNEQFF. CDR3 nucleotide sequence: TGTGCCAGCTCACCACCGGGAAGCCGTTCGGGGGGAGGCAATGAGCAGTTCTTC. The chain carries TRBV18 and TRBJ2-1, with TRBD2 identical over 7 bases. The CDR3 runs 18 residues. The germline V gene has CDR1 KGHSH and CDR2 LQKENI. V dropped 0 bases and J dropped 6; count of bases not matched to a gene: 14.

This clonotype turned up a few times. The chain has TRBV30 and TRBJ1-4, with 7 positions matching TRBD1. The CDR3 totals 16 residues. V lost 4 bases, J lost 5 bases, and 13 bases stayed unmatched. Germline V lookup: CDR1 GTSNPN, CDR2 SVGIG (reference sequence). The CDR3 DNA reads as TGTGCCTGGACCCGGGGCGGGGGGACAGAGAATGAAAAACTGTTTTTT. Its translation: CAWTRGGGTENEKLFF.

CDR3 DNA sequence: TGTGCCAGCAGTTACCCCCCCTGGAGCGGGCCTCCCTACGAGCAGTACTTC. This sequence encodes CASSYPPWSGPPYEQYF. The chain has TRBV6-2 or TRBV6-3 and TRBJ2-7; tentative D call: TRBD2 (6 bases). Germline V CDR1 and CDR2: MNHEY, SVGEGT. Trimming removed 2 bases at V and 2 bases at J, with 19 bases between. The CDR3 is 17 amino acids.

The chain is built from TRBV15 and TRBJ1-1, with D tentatively TRBD1 (6 bases). Trimming pared 2 bases from V and 1 base from J, leaving 11 bases between. Germline CDR1 and CDR2: LNHNV and YYDKDF (reference sequence). This CDR3 comprises 15 residues. In DNA, the CDR3 is TGTGCCACCAGCAGAACAGGGAAGGCGAACACTGAAGCTTTCTTT. Translating gives CATSRTGKANTEAFF.

This clonotype was counted a single time. A much larger clonotype is one base distant, so this may be a read error. The chain links TRBV11-3 to TRBJ2-2; D not certain. This CDR3 is 14 amino acids long. CDR1 and CDR2 (germline): SGHNT, YENEEA. Trimming took 8 bases from V and 2 from J, leaving 12 bases between them. The CDR3 region is CASGPVFNTGELFF. As DNA, the CDR3 is TGTGCCAGCGGCCCCGTCTTTAACACCGGGGAGCTGTTTTTT.

This clonotype was seen many times. J is TRBJ2-1 and V is TRBV19; 15 bases are shared with TRBD2. Germline V lookup: CDR1 LNHDA, CDR2 SQIVND (reference sequence). The CDR3 runs 18 residues. Losses at the gene ends were 7 bases for V and 0 bases for J; bases not matched to a gene: 7. The CDR3 coding sequence is TGTGCCAGTAATCCGGGACTAGCGGGAGGTCTCTCCTACAATGAGCAGTTCTTC. As protein: CASNPGLAGGLSYNEQFF.

In its sample, this clonotype was seen many times. This rearrangement joins TRBV3-1 to TRBJ1-2; the D is unclear. V was shortened by 0 bases and J by 4 bases, with 6 bases between the two germline ends. Looked up from germline, CDR1 is LGHDT and CDR2 is YNNKEL (reference sequence). CDR3 size: 13 residues. CDR3 coding DNA: TGTGCCAGCAGCCAAGACTCGGTCTATGGCTACACCTTC. Translating gives CASSQDSVYGYTF.